These 26 T cell receptor beta chains originate from one sample sequenced in a study of blood T cell repertoires in COVID-19. Using immunoSEQ multiplex PCR, the repertoire was profiled, and TCRdb retains in-frame clones only, with some absent. The sample yields about 250,000 clones, 70% to 90% seen once. The sample comprised peripheral blood. Source of these receptors: a man aged 18 to 29 with active or convalescent COVID-19.

The rearrangement joins TRBV7-3 to TRBJ1-1, with TRBD1 matching 10 bases. The CDR3 is 15 amino acids. J was trimmed by 5 bases and V by 2 bases; bases with no gene match: 5. Per germline, CDR1 SGHTA and CDR2 FQGTGA. For the CDR3, the DNA is TGTGCCAGCAGCTTACGACAGGGGGCGGGAACTGAAGCTTTCTTT. Amino acids: CASSLRQGAGTEAFF.

The J gene is TRBJ1-1, the V gene TRBV6-2 or TRBV6-3; perhaps TRBD1 as D (5 bases). Per germline, CDR1 MNHEY and CDR2 SVGEGT. V was pared by 0 bases and J by 1 base, with 12 bases between. CDR3 length: 16 residues. This CDR3 reads CASSYSTSQGNTEAFF. The CDR3 bases are TGTGCCAGCAGTTACTCGACTTCCCAGGGGAACACTGAAGCTTTCTTT.

The chain has TRBV5-6 and TRBJ2-1; the D gene is possibly TRBD1 (5 bases). The CDR3 covers 13 residues. Germline V gene sequence: CDR1 SGHDT, CDR2 YYEEEE. V shed 3 bases and J shed 9 bases, with 13 bases lying between them. The CDR3 is CASSYIQGGEQFF. Written as DNA, the CDR3 is TGTGCCAGCAGCTATATTCAGGGTGGTGAGCAGTTCTTC.

V gene TRBV9 combines with J gene TRBJ2-1; TRBD2 aligns across 12 bases. The CDR3 is 17 residues long. Germline CDR1 and CDR2: SGDLS and YYNGEE. The J segment lost 5 bases and the V segment lost 0 bases, leaving 6 bases of the junction unmatched. The CDR3 DNA is TGTGCCAGCAGCGTAGCATCTCGGACTAGCGGGAACAATGAGCAGTTCTTC. Its translation: CASSVASRTSGNNEQFF.

There are a few counts of this clone. The chain has TRBV7-2 and TRBJ1-2, with D unclear. The germline CDR1 and CDR2 sequences are SGHTA and FQGNSA. This CDR3 is built from 13 residues. Trimming shortened V by 0 bases and J by 6 bases, and 8 bases separated the two germline ends. CDR3 loop: CASSLARGNGYTF. For the CDR3, the DNA is TGTGCCAGCAGCTTAGCCCGGGGAAATGGCTACACCTTC.

The chain joins TRBV7-2 to TRBJ1-3, with D maybe TRBD1 (5 bases). Trimming took 6 bases from V and 4 from J, leaving 22 bases between them. From germline, CDR1 is SGHTA and CDR2 FQGNSA. The CDR3 extends over 17 amino acids. This CDR3 reads CASSLSGGKLGGNTIYF. The CDR3 nucleotides are TGTGCCAGCAGTCTATCCGGGGGTAAACTAGGGGGAAACACCATATATTTT.

CDR3 sequence (DNA): TGTGCCAGCTCACCACCGGGCGGGAGGGCCATCAATGAGCAGTTCTTC. It translates to CASSPPGGRAINEQFF. This chain uses TRBV18 with TRBJ2-1; 9 bases line up with TRBD2. Germline V gives CDR1 KGHSH, CDR2 LQKENI. CDR3 length equals 16 residues. V trimming: 0 bases; J trimming: 6 bases; junction bases outside the gene matches: 6. The complete variable domain, with remaining parts taken from reference TRBV18 and TRBJ2-1, reads NAGVMQNPRHLVRRRGQEARLRCSPMKGHSHVYWYRQLPEEGLKFMVYLQKENIIDESGMPKERFSAEFPKEGPSILRIQQVVRGDSAAYFCASSPPGGRAINEQFFGPGTRLTVL.

The gene calls are TRBV12-3 or TRBV12-4 and TRBJ1-5; a possible D gene is TRBD1 (5 bases). CDR3 length: 13 residues. With 7 bases removed from V and 7 bases from J, the gap between germline ends came to 14 bases. The CDR3 spells CASKGQGGQPQHF. CDR3 in DNA: TGTGCCAGCAAAGGGCAGGGCGGCCAGCCCCAGCATTTT.

V and J are TRBV12-3 or TRBV12-4 and TRBJ1-2; D gene unclear. Trimming cost V 7 bases and J 4 bases, with 7 bases left between them. The CDR3 consists of 11 residues. The CDR3 reads CASTGAYGYTF. In nucleotides, the CDR3 is TGTGCCAGCACCGGTGCCTATGGCTACACCTTC.

This clone has just a few counts. This chain uses TRBV3-1 (or the pseudogene TRBV3-2) with TRBJ1-5; 11 bases align to TRBD1. V was pared by 3 bases and J by 6 bases, with 4 bases of the junction left unmatched. Germline assignment: CDR1 LGHDT and CDR2 YNNKEL (reference sequence). The length of the CDR3 is 15 residues. This CDR3 reads CASSHGTGGGQPQHF. The CDR3 DNA reads TGTGCCAGCAGCCACGGGACAGGGGGTGGTCAGCCCCAGCATTTT.

V is TRBV4-3 and J is TRBJ1-1; D is unresolved. The ends were cut back, 4 bases at V and 0 bases at J, with 9 bases in the middle. The CDR3 extends over 14 amino acids. CDR1 LGHNA and CDR2 YSLEER come from the germline V gene. The CDR3 DNA reads TGCGCCAGCAGCCGAGAGACACTGAACACTGAAGCTTTCTTT. Protein product: CASSRETLNTEAFF.

This clone was observed once. CDR3 coding DNA: TGTGCCAGCAGCCCCCTGACTAGCGGGAGAGCTGAGCAGTTCTTC. Translated: CASSPLTSGRAEQFF. The chain links TRBV7-8 to TRBJ2-1; 12 positions match TRBD2. The CDR3 spans 15 residues. The germline V gene has CDR1 SGHVS and CDR2 FQNEAQ. V trimming: 5 bases; J trimming: 9 bases; junction bases outside the gene matches: 8.

This clone was counted between two and nine times. The chain links TRBV7-2 to TRBJ2-7; 8 positions match TRBD2. There are 14 residues in the CDR3. V was pared by 6 bases and J by 3 bases, with 7 bases of the junction left unmatched. Germline loops: CDR1 SGHTA, CDR2 FQGNSA. This CDR3 is CASSRTSGYYEQYF. CDR3 DNA: TGTGCCAGCAGTCGTACTAGCGGTTACTACGAGCAGTACTTC. The entire variable domain, with the rest obtained from reference TRBV7-2 and TRBJ2-7, is as follows: GAGVSQSPSNKVTEKGKDVELRCDPISGHTALYWYRQSLGQGLEFLIYFQGNSAPDKSGLPSDRFSAERTGGSVSTLTIQRTQQEDSAVYLCASSRTSGYYEQYFGPGTRLTVT.

The rearrangement joins TRBV6-1 to TRBJ2-4; 8 bases are shared with TRBD1. CDR1 is MNHNS and CDR2 is SASEGT in the germline V gene. V trimming: 2 bases; J trimming: 8 bases; junction bases outside the gene matches: 2. This CDR3 is built from 13 residues. DNA for the CDR3: TGTGCCAGCAGTGAAACAGGGGGATACATTCAGTACTTC. Translating gives CASSETGGYIQYF.

The V and J genes are TRBV7-2 and TRBJ1-3; D is perhaps TRBD1 (5 bases). Germline V lookup: CDR1 SGHTA, CDR2 FQGNSA. Trimming shortened V by 4 bases and J by 4 bases, and 17 bases separated the two germline ends. This CDR3 comprises 16 residues. The DNA for the CDR3 is TGTGCCAGCAGCTACCTTGGGGACTTCGAAGGAAACACCATATATTTT. It encodes CASSYLGDFEGNTIYF.

This clone appeared a few times. J is TRBJ1-1 and V is TRBV2; no clear D gene. V shed 7 bases and J shed 5 bases, with 11 bases lying between them. The length of the CDR3 is 12 residues. CDR1 and CDR2 from the germline V gene are SNHLY and FYNNEI. The CDR3 bases are TGTGCCAGCACACCGGGAGAGACTGAAGCTTTCTTT. It specifies CASTPGETEAFF.

This chain connects TRBV5-4 to TRBJ1-3; perhaps TRBD1 as D (5 bases). The CDR3 consists of 17 residues. V was shortened by 4 bases and J by 2 bases, with 19 bases between the two germline ends. Per germline, CDR1 SGHNT and CDR2 YYREEE (reference sequence). The CDR3, as DNA: TGTGCCAGCAGCCCTGGCGGGGGGTTATTAGCTGGAAACACCATATATTTT. Its protein product is CASSPGGGLLAGNTIYF. The whole variable domain, remainder taken from reference TRBV5-4 and TRBJ1-3, is ETGVTQSPTHLIKTRGQQVTLRCSSQSGHNTVSWYQQALGQGPQFIFQYYREEENGRGNFPPRFSGLQFPNYSSELNVNALELDDSALYLCASSPGGGLLAGNTIYFGEGSWLTVV.

The chain joins TRBV7-8 to TRBJ2-5, with 9 bases lining up with TRBD2. V shed 1 base and J 3 bases; nucleotides not matched to a gene: 6. The germline V gene encodes CDR1 SGHVS and CDR2 FQNEAQ. This CDR3 has 16 residues. CDR3 DNA: TGTGCCAGCAGCTTAGGAGTGGGCGGGGGGGAAGAGACCCAGTACTTC. Translation: CASSLGVGGGEETQYF.

J is TRBJ1-2 and V is TRBV9; no reliable D call. CDR3 length equals 14 residues. Trimming stripped 0 bases from V and 0 bases from J, with 6 bases between. The V gene's germline CDR1 is SGDLS and CDR2 YYNGEE. The DNA for the CDR3 is TGTGCCAGCAGCGTAGCTCCAGCTAACTATGGCTACACCTTC. Translation: CASSVAPANYGYTF. Using reference TRBV9 and TRBJ1-2 for the parts outside the CDR3, the full variable domain is DSGVTQTPKHLITATGQRVTLRCSPRSGDLSVYWYQQSLDQGLQFLIQYYNGEERAKGNILERFSAQQFPDLHSELNLSSLELGDSALYFCASSVAPANYGYTFGSGTRLTVV.

The chain employs TRBV9 and TRBJ2-1; D possibly corresponds to TRBD1 (5 bases). Germline values: CDR1 SGDLS, CDR2 YYNGEE. Trimming cost V 0 bases and J 13 bases, with 14 bases left between them. The CDR3 runs 13 residues. The CDR3 region is CASSVGGYRSQFF. CDR3 sequence (DNA): TGTGCCAGCAGCGTAGGGGGTTACAGGTCACAGTTCTTC.

This clone was seen a single time. The chain joins TRBV29-1 to TRBJ2-7, with 11 bases that match TRBD2. With 6 bases clipped from V and 2 bases from J, the junction kept 6 bases outside the gene matches. CDR1 and CDR2 (germline): SQVTM, ANQGSEA. The CDR3 totals 14 residues. This CDR3 reads CSVTSGGPPYEQYF. In nucleotides, the CDR3 is TGCAGCGTAACTAGCGGGGGCCCCCCCTACGAGCAGTACTTC.

The CDR3 loop is CAWSVGGGGHYEQYF. CDR3 coding DNA: TGTGCCTGGAGTGTCGGTGGGGGCGGCCACTACGAGCAGTACTTC. The chain recombines TRBV30 with TRBJ2-7; TRBD1 is a possible D gene (6 bases). Trimming stripped 0 bases from V and 3 bases from J, with 15 bases between. Germline V gene lookup returns CDR1 GTSNPN and CDR2 SVGIG (reference sequence). There are 15 residues in the CDR3.

The CDR3 sequence: CASSSSRTSYNEQFF. In nucleotides, the CDR3 is TGTGCCAGCAGCTCTAGCCGGACGTCCTACAATGAGCAGTTCTTC. The J gene is TRBJ2-1, the V gene TRBV7-2, with D perhaps matching TRBD2 (5 bases). Germline values: CDR1 SGHTA, CDR2 FQGNSA. Trimming left V 4 bases short and J 1 base short, with 11 bases between. The CDR3 has 15 amino acids.

As regards this clone: One end of the junction is discordant with germline, which a read error may explain. The rearrangement joins TRBV11-2 to TRBJ2-7, with 7 bases fitting TRBD2. CDR3 length: 17 amino acids. Germline CDR1 SGHAT, CDR2 FQNNGV. CDR3 in amino acids: CASSLGGGRSEKYGQYF. CDR3 coding DNA: TGTGCCAGCAGCTTAGGGGGCGGGAGATCGGAAAAGTACGGGCAGTACTTC.

The V and J genes are TRBV7-2 and TRBJ2-1; D possibly corresponds to TRBD2 (6 bases). The CDR3 is 13 residues long. Germline CDR1 is SGHTA and CDR2 is FQGNSA. V shed 2 bases and J shed 4 bases, with 6 bases lying between them. CDR3 region: CASSLSGYNEQFF. DNA of the CDR3: TGTGCCAGCAGCTTAAGCGGGTACAATGAGCAGTTCTTC. The full variable domain, in which reference TRBV7-2 and TRBJ2-1 provide the parts outside the CDR3, is GAGVSQSPSNKVTEKGKDVELRCDPISGHTALYWYRQSLGQGLEFLIYFQGNSAPDKSGLPSDRFSAERTGGSVSTLTIQRTQQEDSAVYLCASSLSGYNEQFFGPGTRLTVL.

V gene TRBV5-6 combines with J gene TRBJ2-7; TRBD2 matches 8 bases. V lost 0 bases and J lost 7; bases outside the gene matches: 6. This CDR3 has 14 amino acids. Looked up from germline, CDR1 is SGHDT and CDR2 is YYEEEE. Here the CDR3 DNA reads TGTGCCAGCAGCTTGGCGACTAGCGTAAAGGAGCAGTACTTC. The encoded protein is CASSLATSVKEQYF. Together with reference TRBV5-6 and TRBJ2-7, the CDR3 gives the full variable domain: DAGVTQSPTHLIKTRGQQVTLRCSPKSGHDTVSWYQQALGQGPQFIFQYYEEEERQRGNFPDRFSGHQFPNYSSELNVNALLLGDSALYLCASSLATSVKEQYFGPGTRLTVT.